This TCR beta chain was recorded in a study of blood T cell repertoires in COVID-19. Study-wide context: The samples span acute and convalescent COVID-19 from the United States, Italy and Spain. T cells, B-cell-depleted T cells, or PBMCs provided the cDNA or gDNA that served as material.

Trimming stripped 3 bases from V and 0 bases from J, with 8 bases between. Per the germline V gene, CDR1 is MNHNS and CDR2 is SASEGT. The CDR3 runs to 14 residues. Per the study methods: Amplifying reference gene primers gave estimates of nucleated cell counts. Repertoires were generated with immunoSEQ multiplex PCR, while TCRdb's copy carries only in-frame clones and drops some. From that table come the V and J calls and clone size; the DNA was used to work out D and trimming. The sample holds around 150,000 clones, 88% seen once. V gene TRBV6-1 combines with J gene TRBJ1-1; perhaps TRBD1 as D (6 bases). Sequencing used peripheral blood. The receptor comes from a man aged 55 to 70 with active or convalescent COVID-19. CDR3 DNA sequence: TGTGCCAGCAGTGAGCGGACAGTGAACACTGAAGCTTTCTTT. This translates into CASSERTVNTEAFF.